Following are 5 T cell receptor beta chains from one sample sequenced in a study of cytomegalovirus exposure and HLA in healthy donors. Using immunoSEQ multiplex PCR, the repertoire was profiled, and TCRdb retains in-frame clones only, with some absent. The sample includes hundreds of thousands of clones, roughly 85% of them seen just once. The sequenced sample consisted of PBMCs. Receptors originate from a woman between 18 and 30 years old in good health and CMV-seronegative.

In regard to this clone: Within the sample, other DNA sequences also encode this same CDR3. J is TRBJ1-2 and V is TRBV5-1; D is unclear. V was shortened by 0 bases and J by 2 bases, with 5 bases between the two germline ends. Germline-derived CDR1 and CDR2 are SGHRS and YFSETQ. The CDR3 contains 13 residues. The CDR3 loop is CASSLDSNYGYTF. CDR3 nucleotide sequence: TGCGCCAGCAGCTTGGACAGCAACTATGGCTACACCTTC.

The J gene is TRBJ2-7, the V gene TRBV5-1, with 8 bases matching TRBD1. The CDR3 runs to 15 residues. V gave up 4 bases and J gave up 2 bases; unmatched junction bases: 8. The germline gives CDR1 SGHRS, CDR2 YFSETQ. CDR3 in amino acids: CASSPLGQETYEQYF. The DNA of the CDR3 is TGCGCCAGCAGCCCGCTGGGACAGGAGACCTACGAGCAGTACTTC.

V and J are TRBV5-1 and TRBJ2-7; unclear D gene. Looked up from germline, CDR1 is SGHRS and CDR2 is YFSETQ. The CDR3 is made up of 13 amino acids. The ends were cut back, 3 bases at V and 4 bases at J, with 11 bases in the middle. CDR3 amino acids: CASSWETGYEQYF. DNA of the CDR3: TGCGCCAGCAGCTGGGAAACGGGTTACGAGCAGTACTTC.

The rearrangement links TRBV29-1 to TRBJ2-3; 16 positions agree with TRBD2. Looked up from germline, CDR1 is SQVTM and CDR2 is ANQGSEA. This CDR3 is 16 amino acids long. Trimming cost V 4 bases and J 9 bases; bases outside gene matches: 10. CDR3 nucleotides: TGCAGCGTTGTCCCGGGACTAGCGGGGGGGCAGATGACGCAGTATTTT. Protein product: CSVVPGLAGGQMTQYF.

The CDR3 region is CASTESKNIQYF. The CDR3 DNA reads TGTGCCAGCACCGAGAGCAAAAACATTCAGTACTTC. The chain couples TRBV27 to TRBJ2-4; the D is unclear. The CDR3 totals 12 residues. Trimming left V 7 bases short and J 3 bases short, with 7 bases between. Germline CDR1 MNHEY, CDR2 SMNVEV (reference sequence).